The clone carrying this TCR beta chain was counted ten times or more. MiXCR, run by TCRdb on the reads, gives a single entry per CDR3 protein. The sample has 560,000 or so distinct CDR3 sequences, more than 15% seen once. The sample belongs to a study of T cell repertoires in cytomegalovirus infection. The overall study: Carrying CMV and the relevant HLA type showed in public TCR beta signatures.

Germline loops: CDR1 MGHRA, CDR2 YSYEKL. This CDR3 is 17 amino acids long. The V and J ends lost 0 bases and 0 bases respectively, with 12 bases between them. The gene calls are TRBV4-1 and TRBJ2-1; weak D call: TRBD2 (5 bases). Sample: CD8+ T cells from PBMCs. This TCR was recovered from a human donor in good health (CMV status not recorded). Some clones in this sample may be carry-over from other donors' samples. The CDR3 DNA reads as TGCGCCAGCAGCCAAGATGGGGAGATGAGCTCCTACAATGAGCAGTTCTTC. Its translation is CASSQDGEMSSYNEQFF.